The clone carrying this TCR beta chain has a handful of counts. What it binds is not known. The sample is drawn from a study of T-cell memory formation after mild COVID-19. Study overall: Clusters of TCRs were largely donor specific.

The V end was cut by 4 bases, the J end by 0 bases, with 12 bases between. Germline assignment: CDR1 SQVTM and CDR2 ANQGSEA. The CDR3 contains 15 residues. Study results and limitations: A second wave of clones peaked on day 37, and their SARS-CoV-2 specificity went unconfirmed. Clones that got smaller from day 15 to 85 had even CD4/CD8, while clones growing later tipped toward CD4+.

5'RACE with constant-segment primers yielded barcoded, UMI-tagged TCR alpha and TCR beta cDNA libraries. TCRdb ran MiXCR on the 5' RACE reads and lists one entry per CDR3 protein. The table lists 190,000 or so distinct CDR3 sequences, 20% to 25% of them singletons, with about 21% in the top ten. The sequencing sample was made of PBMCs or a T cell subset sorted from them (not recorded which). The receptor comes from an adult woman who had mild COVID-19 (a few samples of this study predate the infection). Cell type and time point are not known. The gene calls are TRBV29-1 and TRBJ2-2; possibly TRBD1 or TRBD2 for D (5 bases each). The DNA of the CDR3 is TGCAGCGTTGTGAAAGGGACGTCGAACACCGGGGAGCTGTTTTTT. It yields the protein CSVVKGTSNTGELFF.